This TCR beta chain was sequenced for a study of blood T cell repertoires in COVID-19. From germline, CDR1 is GTSNPN and CDR2 SVGIG (reference sequence). Trimming pared 5 bases from V and 8 bases from J, leaving 15 bases between. The CDR3 spans 13 residues. This table comes from immunoSEQ multiplex PCR, and its TCRdb copy is limited to in-frame clones, with some not included. Here the sample spans about 170,000 clones, approximately 89% being singletons. Sequencing was done on a sample of PBMCs or T cells enriched from blood (not recorded which). This chain links TRBV30 with TRBJ1-4; tentative D call: TRBD1 (6 bases). The origin of this receptor is a woman aged 18 to 35 who had recovered from COVID-19. DNA for the CDR3: TGTGCCTGGGTGGGACAAATCGGGGAAAAACTGTTTTTT. It encodes CAWVGQIGEKLFF.